The clone carrying this T cell receptor (beta chain) was recorded at least ten times. What it binds is not known. Libraries for naive CD8 T cells, which were made from about 19,000 to 1,100,000 sorted cells, drew on 10%, 30% or 50% of the RNA. The data are from a study of molecular identifiers for immune sequencing clone quantification. The CDR3 covers 14 residues. J gave up 1 base and V 6 bases, and 4 bases lay outside the gene matches. General study points: The study found clones above 20 RNA copies held over 98% of effector molecules and under 1% in naive cells.

Bulk TCR libraries were made with methods that had been previously described and with listed TCR primers. Each CDR3 protein gets one entry after TCRdb re-called the PCR reads with MiXCR. Here the sample spans 9,700 or so distinct CDR3 sequences, roughly 19% being singletons. This chain uses TRBV12-3 or TRBV12-4 with TRBJ2-5, with 8 positions matching TRBD1. The sample comprised naive CD8+ T cells from blood, with Jurkat cell RNA spiked in. The subset: FACS-sorted CD8+CD4-CCR7+CD45RA+ naive T cells. The clonotype was recovered from a human donor in good health. Some libraries in this study had Jurkat cell RNA spiked in. The CDR3 sequence: CASRATGGQETQYF. The CDR3 DNA follows: TGTGCCAGCAGGGCAACAGGGGGCCAAGAGACCCAGTACTTC.